Listed below are T cell receptor beta chains from one sample, sequenced in a study of blood T cell repertoires in COVID-19. Profiling relied on immunoSEQ multiplex PCR, and the TCRdb table lists in-frame clones only, not all of them. The sample contains over 200,000 clones, 88% of which appear only once. The material sequenced was peripheral blood. Receptors originate from a man aged 60-69 years who had recovered from COVID-19. Each CDR3 is given with its conserved first and last residue. The order of the fields is D gene, V gene, J gene, CDR3 length, clone size, CDR3 protein, CDR3 DNA. A D gene is named only where the DNA matches it firmly. Part of the rows lack a size; the others show once, few, many or a class for expanded clones.

d_call: NA; v_call: TRBV5-1; j_call: TRBJ2-7; cdr3_length: 14; clone_size: few; cdr3_aa: CASSLLGALSEQYF; cdr3_nt: TGCGCCAGCAGCTTGTTGGGGGCGCTTTCCGAGCAGTACTTC
d_call: TRBD1; v_call: TRBV2; j_call: TRBJ1-2; cdr3_length: 17; clone_size: few; cdr3_aa: CASSETGTGANNYGYTF; cdr3_nt: TGTGCCAGCAGTGAGACCGGGACAGGGGCCAATAACTATGGCTACACCTTC
d_call: NA; v_call: TRBV2; j_call: TRBJ1-2; cdr3_length: 16; clone_size: NA; cdr3_aa: CASRALGGGAGYGYTF; cdr3_nt: TGTGCCAGCAGGGCCTTAGGTGGGGGGGCTGGTTATGGCTACACCTTC
d_call: NA; v_call: TRBV20-1; j_call: TRBJ1-1; cdr3_length: 11; clone_size: once; cdr3_aa: CSAQREREAFF; cdr3_nt: TGCAGTGCGCAAAGGGAAAGGGAGGCTTTCTTT
d_call: NA; v_call: TRBV29-1; j_call: TRBJ2-7; cdr3_length: 11; clone_size: NA; cdr3_aa: CSVDRGEEQYF; cdr3_nt: TGCAGCGTTGACAGGGGGGAAGAGCAGTACTTC
d_call: TRBD1; v_call: TRBV4-2; j_call: TRBJ2-5; cdr3_length: 18; clone_size: NA; cdr3_aa: CASSQMRGDRGWDETQYF; cdr3_nt: TGTGCCAGCAGCCAAATGAGGGGGGACAGGGGATGGGATGAGACCCAGTACTTC
d_call: NA; v_call: TRBV4-2; j_call: TRBJ1-4; cdr3_length: 15; clone_size: NA; cdr3_aa: CASSTDRDIRSKLFF; cdr3_nt: TGTGCCAGCAGCACCGACCGGGACATTAGGTCAAAACTGTTTTTT
d_call: TRBD2; v_call: TRBV3-1/TRBV3-2; j_call: TRBJ2-5; cdr3_length: 13; clone_size: NA; cdr3_aa: CASSQDLAGTQYF; cdr3_nt: TGTGCCAGCAGCCAAGATTTAGCGGGGACCCAGTACTTC
d_call: TRBD1; v_call: TRBV27; j_call: TRBJ1-1; cdr3_length: 15; clone_size: NA; cdr3_aa: CASSLIGQGDTEAFF; cdr3_nt: TGTGCCAGCAGTTTAATCGGACAGGGGGACACTGAAGCTTTCTTT
d_call: NA; v_call: TRBV27; j_call: TRBJ1-3; cdr3_length: 14; clone_size: NA; cdr3_aa: CASSPVGGGNTIYF; cdr3_nt: TGTGCCAGCAGCCCCGTAGGGGGTGGAAACACCATATATTTT
d_call: NA; v_call: TRBV2; j_call: TRBJ2-5; cdr3_length: 14; clone_size: NA; cdr3_aa: CASSVRQKQETQYF; cdr3_nt: TGTGCCAGCAGTGTTCGACAAAAACAAGAGACCCAGTACTTC
d_call: NA; v_call: TRBV2; j_call: TRBJ2-1; cdr3_length: 13; clone_size: NA; cdr3_aa: CASSAYEGNEQFF; cdr3_nt: TGTGCCAGCAGTGCCTATGAGGGCAATGAGCAGTTCTTC
d_call: TRBD1; v_call: TRBV4-2; j_call: TRBJ1-1; cdr3_length: 16; clone_size: many; cdr3_aa: CASSQAGTGSITEAFF; cdr3_nt: TGTGCCAGCAGCCAAGCCGGGACAGGTTCGATCACTGAAGCTTTCTTT
d_call: TRBD1; v_call: TRBV15; j_call: TRBJ1-2; cdr3_length: 16; clone_size: once; cdr3_aa: CATSRAQGAIDYGYTF; cdr3_nt: TGTGCCACCAGCAGAGCCCAGGGGGCCATCGACTATGGCTACACCTTC
d_call: NA; v_call: TRBV27; j_call: TRBJ1-6; cdr3_length: 15; clone_size: NA; cdr3_aa: CASSFPPGSDSPLHF; cdr3_nt: TGTGCCAGCAGTTTCCCGCCGGGGTCTGATTCACCCCTCCACTTT
d_call: NA; v_call: TRBV14; j_call: TRBJ2-1; cdr3_length: 17; clone_size: NA; cdr3_aa: CASSQVWRDSQYNEQFF; cdr3_nt: TGTGCCAGCAGCCAAGTATGGCGGGACAGCCAATACAATGAGCAGTTCTTC
d_call: NA; v_call: TRBV9; j_call: TRBJ2-1; cdr3_length: 16; clone_size: once; cdr3_aa: CASSAKVQGAYNEQFF; cdr3_nt: TGTGCCAGCAGCGCCAAGGTACAGGGAGCCTACAATGAGCAGTTCTTC
d_call: NA; v_call: TRBV27; j_call: TRBJ2-7; cdr3_length: 15; clone_size: NA; cdr3_aa: CASSLGQLLSYEQYF; cdr3_nt: TGTGCCAGCAGCCTCGGACAACTACTCTCCTACGAGCAGTACTTC
d_call: NA; v_call: TRBV18; j_call: TRBJ2-5; cdr3_length: 14; clone_size: NA; cdr3_aa: CASSPGAGRETQYF; cdr3_nt: TGTGCCAGCTCACCAGGCGCGGGGAGGGAGACCCAGTACTTC
d_call: TRBD1; v_call: TRBV14; j_call: TRBJ1-2; cdr3_length: 15; clone_size: NA; cdr3_aa: CASSQVVGQEGGYTF; cdr3_nt: TGTGCCAGCAGCCAAGTGGTAGGACAGGAAGGTGGCTACACCTTC
d_call: NA; v_call: TRBV19; j_call: TRBJ2-1; cdr3_length: 15; clone_size: NA; cdr3_aa: CASSIPTGGGNEQFF; cdr3_nt: TGTGCCAGTAGTATCCCCACGGGTGGTGGGAATGAGCAGTTCTTC
d_call: TRBD2; v_call: TRBV6-4; j_call: TRBJ2-1; cdr3_length: 17; clone_size: once; cdr3_aa: CASSVGTSGGSYNEQFF; cdr3_nt: TGTGCCAGCAGTGTCGGGACTAGCGGGGGCTCCTACAATGAGCAGTTCTTC
d_call: NA; v_call: TRBV27; j_call: TRBJ2-5; cdr3_length: 15; clone_size: NA; cdr3_aa: CASSYSAARQETQYF; cdr3_nt: TGTGCCAGCAGTTACTCAGCGGCCAGACAAGAGACCCAGTACTTC
d_call: TRBD2; v_call: TRBV11-2; j_call: TRBJ2-1; cdr3_length: 16; clone_size: NA; cdr3_aa: CASSLGISGGYNEQFF; cdr3_nt: TGTGCCAGCAGCTTAGGCATTAGCGGGGGTTACAATGAGCAGTTCTTC
d_call: NA; v_call: TRBV2; j_call: TRBJ2-1; cdr3_length: 10; clone_size: NA; cdr3_aa: CASSDNEQFF; cdr3_nt: TGTGCCAGCAGCGACAATGAGCAGTTCTTC
d_call: TRBD2; v_call: TRBV25-1; j_call: TRBJ2-5; cdr3_length: 18; clone_size: few; cdr3_aa: CASSELGLAGGYQETQYF; cdr3_nt: TGTGCCAGCAGTGAATTAGGACTAGCGGGGGGGTACCAAGAGACCCAGTACTTC
d_call: TRBD2; v_call: TRBV13; j_call: TRBJ2-7; cdr3_length: 15; clone_size: NA; cdr3_aa: CASSPRGLASFEQYF; cdr3_nt: TGTGCCAGCAGCCCCAGAGGACTAGCTAGTTTTGAGCAGTACTTC
d_call: NA; v_call: TRBV5-1; j_call: TRBJ1-4; cdr3_length: 13; clone_size: NA; cdr3_aa: CASSLDLAEKLFF; cdr3_nt: TGCGCCAGCAGCCTGGACTTAGCTGAAAAACTGTTTTTT
d_call: NA; v_call: TRBV6-1; j_call: TRBJ1-6; cdr3_length: 15; clone_size: NA; cdr3_aa: CASSEGGLYNSPLHF; cdr3_nt: TGTGCCAGCAGTGAGGGGGGTCTTTATAATTCACCCCTCCACTTT
d_call: TRBD1; v_call: TRBV5-1; j_call: TRBJ1-6; cdr3_length: 15; clone_size: NA; cdr3_aa: CASSRQGANNSPLHF; cdr3_nt: TGCGCCAGCAGCCGACAGGGGGCGAATAATTCACCCCTCCACTTT
d_call: NA; v_call: TRBV3-1/TRBV3-2; j_call: TRBJ2-3; cdr3_length: 12; clone_size: NA; cdr3_aa: CASSQAADTQYF; cdr3_nt: TGTGCCAGCAGCCAGGCTGCAGATACGCAGTATTTT
d_call: NA; v_call: TRBV7-8; j_call: TRBJ1-5; cdr3_length: 16; clone_size: NA; cdr3_aa: CASSLALGGNNQPQHF; cdr3_nt: TGTGCCAGCAGCTTAGCATTAGGGGGTAACAATCAGCCCCAGCATTTT
d_call: TRBD1; v_call: TRBV5-1; j_call: TRBJ2-7; cdr3_length: 15; clone_size: NA; cdr3_aa: CASRLGQAPSYEQYF; cdr3_nt: TGCGCCAGCCGACTTGGACAGGCTCCCTCCTACGAGCAGTACTTC
d_call: TRBD1; v_call: TRBV9; j_call: TRBJ2-7; cdr3_length: 15; clone_size: NA; cdr3_aa: CASSLGTASSYEQYF; cdr3_nt: TGTGCCAGCAGCCTCGGGACAGCGAGCTCCTACGAGCAGTACTTC
d_call: NA; v_call: TRBV7-8; j_call: TRBJ1-2; cdr3_length: 14; clone_size: NA; cdr3_aa: CASTFGGAINGYTF; cdr3_nt: TGTGCCAGCACCTTCGGGGGGGCGATCAATGGCTACACCTTC
d_call: NA; v_call: TRBV5-4; j_call: TRBJ2-2; cdr3_length: 14; clone_size: NA; cdr3_aa: CASSDGQLTGELFF; cdr3_nt: TGTGCCAGCAGCGACGGACAGTTAACCGGGGAGCTGTTTTTT
d_call: TRBD1; v_call: TRBV10-3; j_call: TRBJ1-5; cdr3_length: 17; clone_size: NA; cdr3_aa: CAISEPTIDRVGQPQHF; cdr3_nt: TGTGCCATCAGTGAGCCGACAATAGACAGGGTGGGACAGCCCCAGCATTTT